This TCR beta chain was found in a study of cytomegalovirus exposure and HLA in healthy donors. Overall study findings and caveats: Prior analysis indicated that the majority of TCR beta V segments exhibited productivity approximately 87% or approximately 30% of the time. Analyzed later, most CMV-associated TCR beta chains appeared HLA-restricted. Later on, an analysis tied 15,000 to 20,000 TCR beta sequences to HLA alleles at 0.05 false discovery rate.

About this clone: Antigen unknown.

This PCR relied on a set of 60 Vbeta primers and 13 Jbeta primers. This table comes from immunoSEQ multiplex PCR, and its TCRdb copy is limited to in-frame clones, with some not included. Of approximately 150,000 clones in the sample, 75% to 80% were seen once. The TCR comes from a woman under 30 in good health and CMV-seropositive. Sequencing was done on a sample of PBMCs.

CDR3 amino acids: CASSQAWGGALYSNQPQHF. CDR3 bases: TGTGCCAGCAGCCAAGCTTGGGGCGGGGCCCTTTATAGCAATCAGCCCCAGCATTTT. The genes are TRBV7-2 and TRBJ1-5, with D possibly matching TRBD1 (5 bases). Germline assignment: CDR1 SGHTA and CDR2 FQGNSA. V lost 5 bases, J lost 0 bases, and 23 bases lay in between. The CDR3 sequence is 19 residues long.